Listed below are T cell receptor beta chains from one sample, sequenced in a study of T cells after yellow fever vaccination. Each CDR3 protein is one row after TCRdb ran MiXCR on the 5' RACE reads. The table includes under 400,000 distinct CDR3 sequences, around 10% detected once. The sample in question was PBMCs, obtained on the day of the first yellow fever vaccination. The receptors originated from a man aged 18-30 years who received the YFV17D yellow fever vaccine. CDR3s leave out the opening cysteine and the closing phenylalanine or tryptophan. Fields, in order: CDR3 length, V gene, CDR3 protein.

12 TRBV7-9 ASSKQGVSTEAF
12 TRBV7-8 ASSYRTSTDTQY
17 TRBV11-2 ASSRPGQGSWGTLDTQY
17 TRBV4-1 ASSQDPGTGDYSNQPQH
13 TRBV5-1 ASSLAPGQLLEQY
16 TRBV11-1 ASSRRQGAHLYNSPLH
11 TRBV6-1 ASRSPGTGPQI
11 TRBV20-1 SARDGRVETQY
14 TRBV4-2 ASSQATGGENEKLF
12 TRBV3-1 ASSQDQWNGELF
10 TRBV20-1 SASGGANIQY
12 TRBV12-3/TRBV12-4 ASSRPLAADEQF
11 TRBV19 ASSSGDVYEQY
12 TRBV7-2 ASSLGGGGNTIY
11 TRBV2 ASGDSNTDTQY
13 TRBV9 ASSLLGQNYNEQF
14 TRBV7-2 ASSLVADRGSGELF
13 TRBV3-2 ATKKGDAYNSPLH
12 TRBV6-5 ASSYSTLSETQY
10 TRBV28 ATQGGANVLT